Detailed here is one TCR beta chain. CDR3 size: 14 residues. Trimming at V came to 3 bases and at J to 4 bases, leaving 5 bases not matched to a gene. From germline, CDR1 is SGHDT and CDR2 YYEEEE. Method: immunoSEQ multiplex PCR; TCRdb's copy keeps in-frame clones and lacks some. The sample gives some 200,000 clones, around 95% of which show up once; about 0.76% is in the top ten. This sample is part of a study of blood T cell repertoires in COVID-19. For the study at large: Donors in the United States, Italy and Spain gave samples during acute or convalescent COVID-19.

The V gene is TRBV5-6, the J gene TRBJ1-2, with 8 bases that match TRBD1. The sample comprised peripheral blood. The TCR was taken from a man aged 30 to 39 with COVID-19, enrolled during active disease. The CDR3 bases are TGTGCCAGCAGCTCCGGACAGGGCCGCTATGGCTACACCTTC. Its translation: CASSSGQGRYGYTF.